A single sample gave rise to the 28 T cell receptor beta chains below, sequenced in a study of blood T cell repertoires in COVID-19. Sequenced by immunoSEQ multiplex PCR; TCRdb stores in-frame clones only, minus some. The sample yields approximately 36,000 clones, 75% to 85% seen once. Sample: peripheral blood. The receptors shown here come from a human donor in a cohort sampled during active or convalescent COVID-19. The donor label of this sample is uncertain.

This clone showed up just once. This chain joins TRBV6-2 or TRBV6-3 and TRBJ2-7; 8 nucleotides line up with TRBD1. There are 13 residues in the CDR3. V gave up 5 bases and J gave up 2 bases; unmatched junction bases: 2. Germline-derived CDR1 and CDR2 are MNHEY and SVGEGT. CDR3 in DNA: TGTGCCAGCAGTCGGACAGGGCCCTACGAGCAGTACTTC. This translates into CASSRTGPYEQYF.

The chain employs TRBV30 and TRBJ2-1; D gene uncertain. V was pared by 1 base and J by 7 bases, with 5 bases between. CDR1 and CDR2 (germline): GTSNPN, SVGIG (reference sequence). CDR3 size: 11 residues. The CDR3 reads CAWSGQNEQFF. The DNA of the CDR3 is TGTGCCTGGAGTGGCCAGAATGAGCAGTTCTTC.

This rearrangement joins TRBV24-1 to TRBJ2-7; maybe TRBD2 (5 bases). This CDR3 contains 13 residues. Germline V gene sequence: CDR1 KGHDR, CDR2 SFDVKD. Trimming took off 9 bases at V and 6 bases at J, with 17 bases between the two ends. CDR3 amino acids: CATGWGSGSEQYF. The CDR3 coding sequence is TGTGCCACCGGATGGGGAAGCGGTAGCGAGCAGTACTTC.

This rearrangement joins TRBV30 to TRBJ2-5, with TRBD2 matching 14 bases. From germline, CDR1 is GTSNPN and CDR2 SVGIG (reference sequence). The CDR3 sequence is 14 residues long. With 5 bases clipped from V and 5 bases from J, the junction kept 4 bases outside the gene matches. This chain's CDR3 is CAWGTSGSEETQYF. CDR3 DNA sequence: TGTGCCTGGGGGACTAGCGGGAGTGAGGAGACCCAGTACTTC.

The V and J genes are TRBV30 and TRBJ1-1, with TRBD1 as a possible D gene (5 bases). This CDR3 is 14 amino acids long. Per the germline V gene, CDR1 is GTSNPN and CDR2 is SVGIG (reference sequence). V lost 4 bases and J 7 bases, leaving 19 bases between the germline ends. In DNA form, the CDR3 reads TGTGCCTGGACCTTCGGGAGGGGAAAGGTTGAAGCTTTCTTT. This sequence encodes CAWTFGRGKVEAFF.

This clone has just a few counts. CDR3 amino acids: CASSPRGGEGSGNTIYF. The CDR3 region has the DNA TGTGCCAGCAGCCCCCGCGGGGGGGAGGGCTCTGGAAACACCATATATTTT. The rearrangement uses TRBV9 and TRBJ1-3; possibly TRBD1 for D (5 bases). V dropped 4 bases and J dropped 0 bases, with 17 bases sitting between them. From germline, CDR1 is SGDLS and CDR2 YYNGEE. The CDR3 is made up of 17 amino acids.

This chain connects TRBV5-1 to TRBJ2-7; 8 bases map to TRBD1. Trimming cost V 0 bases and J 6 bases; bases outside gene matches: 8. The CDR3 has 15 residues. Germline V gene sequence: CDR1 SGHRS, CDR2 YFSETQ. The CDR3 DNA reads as TGCGCCAGCAGCTTGGCAGACAGGGGATTGAGCGAGCAGTACTTC. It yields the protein CASSLADRGLSEQYF.

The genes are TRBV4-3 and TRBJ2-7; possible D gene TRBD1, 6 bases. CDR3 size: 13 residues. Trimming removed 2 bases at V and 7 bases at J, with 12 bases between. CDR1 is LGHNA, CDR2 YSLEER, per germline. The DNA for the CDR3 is TGCGCCAGCAGCCAACGGCAGGGGATTGAGCAGTACTTC. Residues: CASSQRQGIEQYF.

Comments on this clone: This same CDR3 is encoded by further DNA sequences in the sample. CDR3 DNA sequence: TGTGCCAGCAGCGTAGATCTGCGAGGTGAGCAGTTCTTC. Translating it yields CASSVDLRGEQFF. The chain has TRBV9 and TRBJ2-1; D is undetermined. CDR1 SGDLS and CDR2 YYNGEE come from the germline V gene. Trimming stripped 0 bases from V and 9 bases from J, with 10 bases between. CDR3 length equals 13 residues.

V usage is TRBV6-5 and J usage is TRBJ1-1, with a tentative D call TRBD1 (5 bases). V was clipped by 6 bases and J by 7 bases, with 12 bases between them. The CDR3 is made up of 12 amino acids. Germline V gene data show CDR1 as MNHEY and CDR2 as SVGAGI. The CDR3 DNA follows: TGTGCCAGCAGGGCCGGGGGAGGTGAAGCTTTCTTT. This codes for CASRAGGGEAFF.

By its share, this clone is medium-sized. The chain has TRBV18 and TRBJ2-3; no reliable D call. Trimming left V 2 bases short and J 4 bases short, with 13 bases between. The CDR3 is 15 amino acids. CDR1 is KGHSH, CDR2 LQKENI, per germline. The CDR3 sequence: CASSPRHPGPDTQYF. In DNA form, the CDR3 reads TGTGCCAGCTCACCAAGACACCCCGGTCCAGATACGCAGTATTTT.

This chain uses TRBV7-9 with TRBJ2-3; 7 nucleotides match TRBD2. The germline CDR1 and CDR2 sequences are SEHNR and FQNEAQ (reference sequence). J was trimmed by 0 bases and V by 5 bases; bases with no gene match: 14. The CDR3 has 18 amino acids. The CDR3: CASSPGGAGPSSTDTQYF. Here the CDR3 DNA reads TGTGCCAGCAGCCCCGGGGGAGCGGGACCCTCTAGCACAGATACGCAGTATTTT.

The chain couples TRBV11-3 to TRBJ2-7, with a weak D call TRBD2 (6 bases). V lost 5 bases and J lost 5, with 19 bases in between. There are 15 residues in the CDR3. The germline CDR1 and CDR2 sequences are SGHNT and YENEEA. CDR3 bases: TGTGCCAGCAGCCGCGGGACTCTCAATGGGGACGAGCAGTACTTC. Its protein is CASSRGTLNGDEQYF.

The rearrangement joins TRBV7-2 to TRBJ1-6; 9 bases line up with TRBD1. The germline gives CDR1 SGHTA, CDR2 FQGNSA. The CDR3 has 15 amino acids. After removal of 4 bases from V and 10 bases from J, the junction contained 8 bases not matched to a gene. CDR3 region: CASSSQQGAYSPLHF. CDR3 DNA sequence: TGTGCCAGCAGCTCACAACAGGGGGCATACTCACCCCTCCACTTT.

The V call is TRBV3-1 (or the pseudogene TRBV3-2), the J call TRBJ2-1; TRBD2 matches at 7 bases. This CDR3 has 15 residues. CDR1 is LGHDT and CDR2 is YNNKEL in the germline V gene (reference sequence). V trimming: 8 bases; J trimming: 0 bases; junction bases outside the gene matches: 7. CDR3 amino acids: CASSGRGSSYNEQFF. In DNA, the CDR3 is TGTGCCAGCTCGGGTCGCGGGAGCTCCTACAATGAGCAGTTCTTC.

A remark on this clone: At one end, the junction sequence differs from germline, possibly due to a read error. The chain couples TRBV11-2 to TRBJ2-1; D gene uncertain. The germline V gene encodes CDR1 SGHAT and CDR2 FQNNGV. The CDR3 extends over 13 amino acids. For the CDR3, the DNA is TGTGCCAGCAGCTTAGATTCCTTCAATGAGCAGTTCTTC. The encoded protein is CASSLDSFNEQFF.

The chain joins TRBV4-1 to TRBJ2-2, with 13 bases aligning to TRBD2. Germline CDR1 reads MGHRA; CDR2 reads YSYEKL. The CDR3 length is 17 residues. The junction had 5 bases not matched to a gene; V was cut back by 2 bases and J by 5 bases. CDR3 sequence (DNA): TGCGCCAGCAGCCAAAGGACTAGCGGGAGAGGGACCGGGGAGCTGTTTTTT. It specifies CASSQRTSGRGTGELFF.

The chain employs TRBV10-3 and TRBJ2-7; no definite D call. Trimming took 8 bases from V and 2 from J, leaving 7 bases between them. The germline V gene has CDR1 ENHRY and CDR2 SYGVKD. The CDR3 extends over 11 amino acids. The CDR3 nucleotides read TGTGCCATCGGGCCAGCCTACGAGCAGTACTTC. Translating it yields CAIGPAYEQYF.

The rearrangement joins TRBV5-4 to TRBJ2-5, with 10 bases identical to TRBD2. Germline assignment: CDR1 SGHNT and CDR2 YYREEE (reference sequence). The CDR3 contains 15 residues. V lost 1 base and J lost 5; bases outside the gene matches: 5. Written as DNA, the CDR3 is TGTGCCAGCAGCTTGACTAGCGGGACCCACGAGACCCAGTACTTC. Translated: CASSLTSGTHETQYF.

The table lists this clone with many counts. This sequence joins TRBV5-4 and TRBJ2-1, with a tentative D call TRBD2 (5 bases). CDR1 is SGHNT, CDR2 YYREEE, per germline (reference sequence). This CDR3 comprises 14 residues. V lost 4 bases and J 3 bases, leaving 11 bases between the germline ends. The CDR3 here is CASSRDGGYNEQFF. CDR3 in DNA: TGTGCCAGCAGCCGGGATGGCGGCTACAATGAGCAGTTCTTC.

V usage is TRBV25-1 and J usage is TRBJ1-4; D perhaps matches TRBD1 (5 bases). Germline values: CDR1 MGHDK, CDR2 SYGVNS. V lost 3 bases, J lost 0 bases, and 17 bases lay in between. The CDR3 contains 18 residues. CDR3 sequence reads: CASSDSQEGFATNEKLFF. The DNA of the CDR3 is TGTGCCAGCAGTGATAGTCAGGAGGGGTTCGCAACTAATGAAAAACTGTTTTTT.

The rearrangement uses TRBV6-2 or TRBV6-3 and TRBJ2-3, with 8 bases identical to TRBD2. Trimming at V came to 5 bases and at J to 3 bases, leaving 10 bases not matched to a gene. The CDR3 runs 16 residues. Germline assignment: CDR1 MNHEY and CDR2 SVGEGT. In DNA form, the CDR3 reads TGTGCCAGCAGTACGCCGGGACTAGGTGGTACAGATACGCAGTATTTT. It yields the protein CASSTPGLGGTDTQYF.

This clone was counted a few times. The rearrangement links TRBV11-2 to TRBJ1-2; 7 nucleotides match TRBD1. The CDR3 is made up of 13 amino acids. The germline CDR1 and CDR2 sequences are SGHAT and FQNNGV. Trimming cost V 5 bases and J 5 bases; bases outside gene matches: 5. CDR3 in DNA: TGTGCCAGCAGCCCGACAGGGATTTATGGCTACACCTTC. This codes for CASSPTGIYGYTF.

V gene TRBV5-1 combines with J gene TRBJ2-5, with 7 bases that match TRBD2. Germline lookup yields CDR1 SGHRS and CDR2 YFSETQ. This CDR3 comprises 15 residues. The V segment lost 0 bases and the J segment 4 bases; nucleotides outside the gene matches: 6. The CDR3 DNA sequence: TGCGCCAGCAGCTTGGAGGGGCGGGGGTCAGAGACCCAGTACTTC. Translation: CASSLEGRGSETQYF. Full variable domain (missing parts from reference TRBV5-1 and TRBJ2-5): KAGVTQTPRYLIKTRGQQVTLSCSPISGHRSVSWYQQTPGQGLQFLFEYFSETQRNKGNFPGRFSGRQFSNSRSEMNVSTLELGDSALYLCASSLEGRGSETQYFGPGTRLLVL.

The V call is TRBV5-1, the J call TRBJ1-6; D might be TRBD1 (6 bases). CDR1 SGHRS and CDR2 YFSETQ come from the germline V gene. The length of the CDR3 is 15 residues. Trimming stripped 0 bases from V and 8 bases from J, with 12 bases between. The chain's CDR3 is CASSLEAGAHSPLHF. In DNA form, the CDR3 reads TGCGCCAGCAGCTTGGAGGCGGGGGCTCATTCACCCCTCCACTTT.

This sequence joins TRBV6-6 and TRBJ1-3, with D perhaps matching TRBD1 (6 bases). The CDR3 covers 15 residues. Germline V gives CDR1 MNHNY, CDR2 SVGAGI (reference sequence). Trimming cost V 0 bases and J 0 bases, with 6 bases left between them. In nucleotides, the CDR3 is TGTGCCAGCAGTTACTCGGACAGCTCTGGAAACACCATATATTTT. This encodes CASSYSDSSGNTIYF.

This CDR3 reads CASSQGLAGGLQETQYF. The CDR3 nucleotides read TGTGCCAGCAGCCAAGGACTAGCGGGAGGCCTTCAAGAGACCCAGTACTTC. The V call is TRBV4-2, the J call TRBJ2-5, with 13 bases aligning to TRBD2. The CDR3 is made up of 17 amino acids. Germline CDR1 and CDR2: LGHNA and YNFKEQ. After removal of 1 base from V and 2 bases from J, the junction contained 4 bases not matched to a gene.

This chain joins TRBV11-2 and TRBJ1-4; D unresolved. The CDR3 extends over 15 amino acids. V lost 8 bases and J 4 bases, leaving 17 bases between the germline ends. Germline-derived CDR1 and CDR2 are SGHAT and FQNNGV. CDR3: CASRPGGFLNEKLFF. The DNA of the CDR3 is TGTGCCAGCCGCCCGGGAGGATTCCTTAATGAAAAACTGTTTTTT. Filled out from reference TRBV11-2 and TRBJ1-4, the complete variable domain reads EAGVAQSPRYKIIEKRQSVAFWCNPISGHATLYWYQQILGQGPKLLIQFQNNGVVDDSQLPKDRFSAERLKGVDSTLKIQPAKLEDSAVYLCASRPGGFLNEKLFFGSGTQLSVL.